This TCR beta chain was captured in a study of T-cell reconstitution after alpha-beta-depleted transplantation in children. Study-level findings and limits: The main origin of T-cell counts and diversity one year after transplant was newly produced T cells. Reportedly, alpha-beta T cells present about two months post-transplant originated from several hundred expanded clones of graft origin. Several patients had high TCRbeta diversity at day 60; it came from surviving recipient T cells and thymic progenitors.

The library targeted TCRbeta and was prepared with unique molecular identifiers. In TCRdb, the PCR reads were re-called with MiXCR into one record per CDR3 protein. The sample has approximately 630,000 distinct CDR3 sequences, around 12% seen once; the top ten hold around 0.76%. Only a few counts were recorded for this clonotype. The antigen remains undetermined. The CDR3 runs 14 residues. The germline V gene has CDR1 SQVTM and CDR2 ANQGSEA. V dropped 3 bases and J dropped 8; count of bases not matched to a gene: 8. The TCR comes from a girl aged 2-10 years with congenital amegakaryocytic thrombocytopenia, due to receive a stem cell transplant. This material consisted of PBMCs, taken before TCRalphabeta/CD19-depleted stem cell transplant. The J gene is TRBJ2-1, the V gene TRBV29-1, with 9 nucleotides matching TRBD2. CDR3 amino acids: CSVDGGRDLDEQFF. CDR3 DNA: TGCAGCGTTGATGGCGGGAGGGATCTAGATGAGCAGTTCTTC.